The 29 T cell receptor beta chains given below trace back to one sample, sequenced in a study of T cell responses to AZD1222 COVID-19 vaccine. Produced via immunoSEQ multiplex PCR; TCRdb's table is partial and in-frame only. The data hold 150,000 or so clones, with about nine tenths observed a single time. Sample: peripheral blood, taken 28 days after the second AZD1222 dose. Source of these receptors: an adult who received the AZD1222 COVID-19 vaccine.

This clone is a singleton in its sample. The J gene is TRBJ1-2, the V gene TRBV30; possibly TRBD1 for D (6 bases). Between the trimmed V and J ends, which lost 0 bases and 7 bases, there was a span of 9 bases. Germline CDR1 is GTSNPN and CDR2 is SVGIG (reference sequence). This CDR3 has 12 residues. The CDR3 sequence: CAWSVADSGYTF. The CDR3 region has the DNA TGTGCCTGGAGTGTAGCGGACAGTGGCTACACCTTC. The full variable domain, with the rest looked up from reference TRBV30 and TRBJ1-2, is SQTIHQWPATLVQPVGSPLSLECTVEGTSNPNLYWYRQAAGRGLQLLFYSVGIGQISSEVPQNLSASRPQDRQFILSSKKLLLSDSGFYLCAWSVADSGYTFGSGTRLTVV.

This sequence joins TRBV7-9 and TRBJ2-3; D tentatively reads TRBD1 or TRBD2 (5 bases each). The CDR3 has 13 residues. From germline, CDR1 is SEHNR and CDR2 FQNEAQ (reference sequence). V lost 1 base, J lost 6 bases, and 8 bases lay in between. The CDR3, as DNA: TGTGCCAGCAGCTTAGGGGGGAGTGATACGCAGTATTTT. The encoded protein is CASSLGGSDTQYF.

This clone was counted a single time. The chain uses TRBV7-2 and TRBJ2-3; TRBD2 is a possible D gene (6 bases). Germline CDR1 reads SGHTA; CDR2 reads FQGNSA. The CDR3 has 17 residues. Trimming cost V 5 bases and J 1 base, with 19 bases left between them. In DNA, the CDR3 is TGTGCCAGCAGCCCTAGGGTAGCGGAAGTTCGCACAGATACGCAGTATTTT. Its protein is CASSPRVAEVRTDTQYF.

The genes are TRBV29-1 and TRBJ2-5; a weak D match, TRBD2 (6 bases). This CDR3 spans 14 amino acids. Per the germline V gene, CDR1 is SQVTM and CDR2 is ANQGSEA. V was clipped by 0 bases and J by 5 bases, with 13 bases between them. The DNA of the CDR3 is TGCAGCGTTGAAGACAGGGAGGTTCAGGAGACCCAGTACTTC. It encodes CSVEDREVQETQYF.

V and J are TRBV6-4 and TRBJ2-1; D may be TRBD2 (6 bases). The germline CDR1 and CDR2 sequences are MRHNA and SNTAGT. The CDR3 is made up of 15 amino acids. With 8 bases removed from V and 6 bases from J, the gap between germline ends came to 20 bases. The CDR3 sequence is CASAARDSEGNEQFF. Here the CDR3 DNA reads TGTGCCAGCGCTGCCCGGGACTCCGAGGGCAATGAGCAGTTCTTC.

The CDR3 DNA is TGTGCCAGCGGGCCGCGGGGCTCCTACGAGCAGTACTTC. As protein: CASGPRGSYEQYF. The chain recombines TRBV27 with TRBJ2-7, with D possibly being TRBD2 (6 bases). V shed 8 bases and J shed 0 bases, with 11 bases lying between them. Germline CDR1 is MNHEY and CDR2 is SMNVEV (reference sequence). This CDR3 has 13 amino acids.

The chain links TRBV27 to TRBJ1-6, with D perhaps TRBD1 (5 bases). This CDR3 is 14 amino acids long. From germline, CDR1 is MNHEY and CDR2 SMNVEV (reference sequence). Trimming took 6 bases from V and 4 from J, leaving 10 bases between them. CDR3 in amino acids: CASREGAYNSPLHF. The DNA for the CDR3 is TGTGCCAGCAGGGAAGGGGCTTATAATTCACCCCTCCACTTT.

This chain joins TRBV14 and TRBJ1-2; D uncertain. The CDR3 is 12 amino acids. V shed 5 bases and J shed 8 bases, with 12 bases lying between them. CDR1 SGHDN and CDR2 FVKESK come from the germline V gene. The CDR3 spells CASSSGGGGYTF. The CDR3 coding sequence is TGTGCCAGCAGCTCAGGCGGCGGAGGCTACACCTTC.

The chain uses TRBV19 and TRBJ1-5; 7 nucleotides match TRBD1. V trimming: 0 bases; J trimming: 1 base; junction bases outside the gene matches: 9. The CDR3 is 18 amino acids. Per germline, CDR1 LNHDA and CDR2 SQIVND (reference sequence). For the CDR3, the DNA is TGTGCCAGTAGTATAGATCTATCCAGGGGGGGGAGCAATCAGCCCCAGCATTTT. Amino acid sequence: CASSIDLSRGGSNQPQHF.

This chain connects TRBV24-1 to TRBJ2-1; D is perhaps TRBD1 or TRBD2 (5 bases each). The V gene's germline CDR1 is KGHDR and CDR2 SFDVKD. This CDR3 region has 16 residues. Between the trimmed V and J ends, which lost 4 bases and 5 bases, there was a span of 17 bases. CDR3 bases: TGTGCCACCAGTGACCCCGAGAGGGGTCGACACAATGAGCAGTTCTTC. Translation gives CATSDPERGRHNEQFF.

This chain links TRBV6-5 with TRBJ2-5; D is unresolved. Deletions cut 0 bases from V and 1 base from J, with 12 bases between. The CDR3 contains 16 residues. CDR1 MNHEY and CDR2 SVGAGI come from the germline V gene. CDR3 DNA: TGTGCCAGCAGTTACTCGGGCGGCGCCGGCCAAGAGACCCAGTACTTC. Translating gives CASSYSGGAGQETQYF.

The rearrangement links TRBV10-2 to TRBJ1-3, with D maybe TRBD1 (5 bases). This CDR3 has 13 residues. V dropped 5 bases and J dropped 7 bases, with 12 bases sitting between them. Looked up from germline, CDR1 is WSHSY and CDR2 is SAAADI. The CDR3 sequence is CASSTGSGNTIYF. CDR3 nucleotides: TGCGCCAGCAGTACAGGCAGCGGCAACACCATATATTTT.

Written as DNA, the CDR3 is TGTGCCAGCAGCCTCAGAATCGACAGGGTTGGAAACACCATATATTTT. Its protein product is CASSLRIDRVGNTIYF. V and J are TRBV7-6 and TRBJ1-3, with TRBD1 identical over 7 bases. Losses at the gene ends were 5 bases for V and 3 bases for J; bases not matched to a gene: 10. Per germline, CDR1 SGHVS and CDR2 FNYEAQ. CDR3 length: 16 amino acids.

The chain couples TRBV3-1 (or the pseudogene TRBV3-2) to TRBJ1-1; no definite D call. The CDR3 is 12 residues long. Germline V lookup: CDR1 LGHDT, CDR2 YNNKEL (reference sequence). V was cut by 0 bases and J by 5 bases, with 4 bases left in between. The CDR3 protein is CASSQEGTEAFF. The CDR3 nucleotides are TGTGCCAGCAGCCAAGAGGGGACTGAAGCTTTCTTT.

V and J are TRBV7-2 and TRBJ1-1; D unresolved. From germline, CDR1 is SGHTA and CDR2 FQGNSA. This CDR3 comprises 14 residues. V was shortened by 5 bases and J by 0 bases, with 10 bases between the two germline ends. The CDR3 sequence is CASSPGRMNTEAFF. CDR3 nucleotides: TGTGCCAGCAGCCCCGGCCGGATGAACACTGAAGCTTTCTTT.

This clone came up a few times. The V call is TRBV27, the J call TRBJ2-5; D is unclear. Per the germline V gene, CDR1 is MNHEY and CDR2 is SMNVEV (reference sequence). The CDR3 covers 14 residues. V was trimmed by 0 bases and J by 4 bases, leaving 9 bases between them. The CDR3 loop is CASSLSKGRETQYF. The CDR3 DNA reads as TGTGCCAGCAGTTTATCTAAGGGCCGAGAGACCCAGTACTTC.

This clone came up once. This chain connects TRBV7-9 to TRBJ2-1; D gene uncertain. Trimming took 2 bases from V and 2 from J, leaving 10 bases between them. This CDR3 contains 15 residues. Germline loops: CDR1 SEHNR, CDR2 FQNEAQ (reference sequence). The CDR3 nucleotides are TGTGCCAGCAGCTTACAAACCAACACCTACAATGAGCAGTTCTTC. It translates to CASSLQTNTYNEQFF.

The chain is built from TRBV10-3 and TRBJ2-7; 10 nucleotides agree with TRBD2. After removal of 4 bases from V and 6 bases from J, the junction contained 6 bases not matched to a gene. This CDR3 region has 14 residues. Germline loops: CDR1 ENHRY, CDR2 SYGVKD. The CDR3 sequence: CAISAWLAGAEQYF. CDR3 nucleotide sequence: TGTGCCATCAGTGCTTGGCTAGCGGGAGCCGAGCAGTACTTC.

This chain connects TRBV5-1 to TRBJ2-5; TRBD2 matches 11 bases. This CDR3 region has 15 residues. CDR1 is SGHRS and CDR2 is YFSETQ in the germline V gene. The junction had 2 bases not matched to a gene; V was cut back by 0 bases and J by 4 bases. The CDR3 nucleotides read TGCGCCAGCAGCTTGGAAGGACTAGCGGGAGAGACCCAGTACTTC. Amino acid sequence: CASSLEGLAGETQYF. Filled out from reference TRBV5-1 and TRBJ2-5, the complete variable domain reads KAGVTQTPRYLIKTRGQQVTLSCSPISGHRSVSWYQQTPGQGLQFLFEYFSETQRNKGNFPGRFSGRQFSNSRSEMNVSTLELGDSALYLCASSLEGLAGETQYFGPGTRLLVL.

CDR3 protein: CASSPQPENRGRGNTIYF. The CDR3 DNA is TGTGCCAGCTCACCACAACCGGAGAACAGGGGGCGAGGAAACACCATATATTTT. The genes are TRBV18 and TRBJ1-3, with TRBD1 matching over 9 bases. V trimming: 1 base; J trimming: 4 bases; junction bases outside the gene matches: 11. CDR3 size: 18 residues. Germline V lookup: CDR1 KGHSH, CDR2 LQKENI. The variable domain in full, with the rest retrieved from reference TRBV18 and TRBJ1-3, is NAGVMQNPRHLVRRRGQEARLRCSPMKGHSHVYWYRQLPEEGLKFMVYLQKENIIDESGMPKERFSAEFPKEGPSILRIQQVVRGDSAAYFCASSPQPENRGRGNTIYFGEGSWLTVV.

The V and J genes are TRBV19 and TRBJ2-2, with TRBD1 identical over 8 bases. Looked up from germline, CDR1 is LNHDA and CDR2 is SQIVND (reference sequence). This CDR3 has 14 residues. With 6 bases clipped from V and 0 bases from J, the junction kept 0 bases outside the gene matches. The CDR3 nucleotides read TGTGCCAGTAGGGACAGGGCGAACACCGGGGAGCTGTTTTTT. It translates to CASRDRANTGELFF.

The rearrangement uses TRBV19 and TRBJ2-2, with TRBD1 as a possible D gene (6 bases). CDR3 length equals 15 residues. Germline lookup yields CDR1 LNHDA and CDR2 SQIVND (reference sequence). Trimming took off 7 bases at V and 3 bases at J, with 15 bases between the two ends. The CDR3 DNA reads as TGTGCCAGTACCCCACAGGGAACTGACACCGGGGAGCTGTTTTTT. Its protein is CASTPQGTDTGELFF.

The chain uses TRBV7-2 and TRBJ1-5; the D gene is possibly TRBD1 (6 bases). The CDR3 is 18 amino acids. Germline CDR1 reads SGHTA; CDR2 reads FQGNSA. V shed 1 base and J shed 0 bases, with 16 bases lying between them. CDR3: CASSLGNRVMGSNQPQHF. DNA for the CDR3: TGTGCCAGCAGCTTAGGGAACAGGGTGATGGGTAGCAATCAGCCCCAGCATTTT.

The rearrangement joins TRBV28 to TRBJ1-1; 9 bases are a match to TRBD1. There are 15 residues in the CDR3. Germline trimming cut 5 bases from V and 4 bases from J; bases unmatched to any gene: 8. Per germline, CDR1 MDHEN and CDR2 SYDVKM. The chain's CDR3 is CASSGGQGYGTEAFF. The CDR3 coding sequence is TGTGCCAGCAGTGGGGGACAGGGCTACGGCACTGAAGCTTTCTTT.

The CDR3 DNA is TGTGCCAGCAGCTCTATCCTCCGGGACGTGTTTGCTTTCTTT. Amino acid sequence: CASSSILRDVFAFF. The J gene is TRBJ1-1, the V gene TRBV13; TRBD1 is a possible D gene (5 bases). Germline V lookup: CDR1 PRHDT, CDR2 FYEKMQ (reference sequence). V was trimmed by 4 bases and J by 11 bases, leaving 20 bases between them. The CDR3 covers 14 residues.

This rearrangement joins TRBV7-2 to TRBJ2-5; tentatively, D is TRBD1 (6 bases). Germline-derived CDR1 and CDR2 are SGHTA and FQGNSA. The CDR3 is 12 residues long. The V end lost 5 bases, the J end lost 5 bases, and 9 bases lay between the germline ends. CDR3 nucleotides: TGTGCCAGCAGCCTGGGACATGAGACCCAGTACTTC. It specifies CASSLGHETQYF.

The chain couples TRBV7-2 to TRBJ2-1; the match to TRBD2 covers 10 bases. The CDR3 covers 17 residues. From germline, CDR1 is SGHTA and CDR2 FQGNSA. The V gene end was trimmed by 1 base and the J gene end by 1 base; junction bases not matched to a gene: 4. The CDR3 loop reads CASSLGASGSSYNEQFF. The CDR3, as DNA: TGTGCCAGCAGCTTAGGGGCTAGCGGGAGTTCCTACAATGAGCAGTTCTTC.

Written as DNA, the CDR3 is TGTGCCAGCACCCGGGTGGCTCTCGAGCAGTACTTC. This codes for CASTRVALEQYF. This rearrangement joins TRBV7-9 to TRBJ2-7; no clear D gene. The germline V and J ends were trimmed by 7 bases and 6 bases, with 13 bases remaining between them. Germline V gene sequence: CDR1 SEHNR, CDR2 FQNEAQ (reference sequence). The CDR3 extends over 12 amino acids.

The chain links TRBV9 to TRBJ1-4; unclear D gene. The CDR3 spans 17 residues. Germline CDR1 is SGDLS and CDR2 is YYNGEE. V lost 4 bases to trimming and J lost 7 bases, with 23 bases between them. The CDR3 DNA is TGTGCCAGCAGCCCCCGATCGGGGAGCAGCTCGATTGAAAAACTGTTTTTT. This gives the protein CASSPRSGSSSIEKLFF.